The 18 T cell receptor beta chains below were found in one sample sequenced in a study of OX40 agonist ivuxolimab in advanced cancers. The table came from immunoSEQ multiplex PCR; TCRdb's copy has only in-frame clones and leaves some out. Here the sample spans tens of thousands of clones, 90% to 95% being singletons. Material: CD4+ or CD8+ T cells sorted from blood, obtained in a trial of the OX40 agonist ivuxolimab. The receptors originated from an adult with an advanced solid tumor such as melanoma, head and neck, liver or kidney cancer.

Remarks on this clone: The same CDR3 can be traced to other DNA sequences in this sample. The chain is built from TRBV10-1 and TRBJ2-7; 7 bases are a match to TRBD1. CDR3 length equals 13 residues. Trimming at V came to 6 bases and at J to 0 bases, leaving 2 bases not matched to a gene. Germline V CDR1 and CDR2: WNHNN, SYGVQD (reference sequence). This CDR3 is CASSRDSSYEQYF. CDR3 DNA: TGCGCCAGCAGCCGGGACAGCTCCTACGAGCAGTACTTC.

This clone was found once. The V gene is TRBV11-3, the J gene TRBJ1-2; D is possibly TRBD1 (5 bases). Trimming stripped 3 bases from V and 3 bases from J, with 14 bases between. CDR3 length: 15 amino acids. Germline CDR1 is SGHNT and CDR2 is YENEEA. As DNA, the CDR3 is TGTGCCAGCAGCTTTCAGCAGGGTACTGACTATGGCTACACCTTC. As protein: CASSFQQGTDYGYTF.

This clone was found once. The V call is TRBV5-6, the J call TRBJ1-6, with a tentative D call TRBD1 (5 bases). There are 16 residues in the CDR3. Per the germline V gene, CDR1 is SGHDT and CDR2 is YYEEEE. V dropped 4 bases and J dropped 7 bases, with 18 bases sitting between them. The CDR3 DNA is TGTGCCAGCAGCGCCACCCACAGGAATCCCAATTCACCCCTCCACTTT. This gives the protein CASSATHRNPNSPLHF.

V is TRBV7-8 and J is TRBJ1-2; D call uncertain. The CDR3 is made up of 15 amino acids. Looked up from germline, CDR1 is SGHVS and CDR2 is FQNEAQ. V dropped 5 bases and J dropped 8 bases, with 21 bases sitting between them. In nucleotides, the CDR3 is TGTGCCAGCAGCCTTAAGGCTGATCCTCTTTGGGGCTACACCTTC. Protein product: CASSLKADPLWGYTF.

The J gene is TRBJ2-7, the V gene TRBV9, with 8 bases matching TRBD2. The CDR3 has 16 amino acids. The trim removed 0 bases at V and 3 bases at J, leaving 8 bases unmatched. Per germline, CDR1 SGDLS and CDR2 YYNGEE. The CDR3 sequence: CASSVEAGLVGYEQYF. CDR3 in DNA: TGTGCCAGCAGCGTAGAGGCGGGACTAGTAGGCTACGAGCAGTACTTC.

The CDR3 DNA is TGTGCCAGCAGCCCCTTCACCGACCGGGGTAGTACGCAGTATTTT. This codes for CASSPFTDRGSTQYF. This chain connects TRBV14 to TRBJ2-3; D perhaps matches TRBD2 (5 bases). Germline CDR1 and CDR2: SGHDN and FVKESK. Trimming removed 4 bases from V and 8 bases from J, with 19 bases in between. This CDR3 is 15 amino acids long.

This clone was found once. The rearrangement joins TRBV4-1 to TRBJ2-5; TRBD1 agrees at 7 bases. The CDR3 loop spans 16 amino acids. CDR1 is MGHRA and CDR2 is YSYEKL in the germline V gene. V shed 3 bases, J shed 5 bases, and the junction held 12 bases outside the gene matches. The chain's CDR3 is CASSQQTGMNWETQYF. CDR3 coding DNA: TGCGCCAGCAGCCAGCAGACAGGGATGAACTGGGAGACCCAGTACTTC.

The CDR3 region is CASSLGDVQAHQPQHF. The CDR3 bases are TGTGCCAGCAGCTTGGGGGATGTACAGGCCCATCAGCCCCAGCATTTT. The rearrangement uses TRBV5-6 and TRBJ1-5; D perhaps matches TRBD1 (5 bases). This CDR3 has 16 residues. The germline V gene has CDR1 SGHDT and CDR2 YYEEEE. The V and J ends lost 0 bases and 5 bases respectively, with 15 bases between them.

V gene TRBV4-3 combines with J gene TRBJ2-2; TRBD2 matches at 10 bases. Germline V gene data show CDR1 as LGHNA and CDR2 as YSLEER. V dropped 1 base and J dropped 4; count of bases not matched to a gene: 3. The CDR3 extends over 16 amino acids. This chain's CDR3 is CASSQASGGFTGELFF. The DNA of the CDR3 is TGCGCCAGCAGCCAAGCTAGCGGGGGATTCACCGGGGAGCTGTTTTTT.

This chain joins TRBV7-2 and TRBJ1-5; D gene uncertain. Germline-derived CDR1 and CDR2 are SGHTA and FQGNSA. V lost 1 base, J lost 7 bases, and 14 bases lay in between. The CDR3 is 15 residues long. The CDR3 is CASSLVAGPEQPQHF. The CDR3 DNA follows: TGTGCCAGCAGCTTAGTAGCCGGTCCGGAGCAGCCCCAGCATTTT.

The CDR3 DNA follows: TGTGCCAGCAGCCTGGACTCGGGGGGTCGGGCTTTCTTT. Its translation is CASSLDSGGRAFF. This chain connects TRBV5-4 to TRBJ1-1; possibly TRBD1 for D (5 bases). Germline loops: CDR1 SGHNT, CDR2 YYREEE (reference sequence). This CDR3 is 13 amino acids long. V lost 4 bases, J lost 11 bases, and 18 bases lay in between.

This chain links TRBV6-6 with TRBJ2-5; 8 bases are a match to TRBD1. The CDR3 runs 16 residues. The trim removed 1 base at V and 3 bases at J, leaving 7 bases unmatched. Germline CDR1 reads MNHNY; CDR2 reads SVGAGI (reference sequence). The CDR3 reads CASSYFLMTGEETQYF. For the CDR3, the DNA is TGTGCCAGCAGTTACTTTCTGATGACAGGGGAAGAGACCCAGTACTTC.

V is TRBV19 and J is TRBJ2-7; possibly TRBD2 for D (6 bases). Germline V gene lookup returns CDR1 LNHDA and CDR2 SQIVND (reference sequence). The CDR3 length is 15 residues. V was trimmed by 0 bases and J by 4 bases, leaving 13 bases between them. CDR3 bases: TGTGCCAGTAGTATAGAGGCCGGGGGTGAGTACGAGCAGTACTTC. This gives the protein CASSIEAGGEYEQYF.

With respect to this clone: An end of the junction differs from the germline gene, which may be a read error. The chain joins TRBV23-1 to TRBJ2-5, with D perhaps TRBD1 (7 bases). TRBV23-1 has ORF status, its function being uncertain. The CDR3 sequence is 18 residues long. The CDR3 DNA reads TGCGCCAGCAGTCAATCGCTGTGGGCAGGGGGGATCCAAGGGACCCAGTACTTC. This translates into CASSQSLWAGGIQGTQYF.

This clone appeared once. The chain employs TRBV5-1 and TRBJ1-3; 8 nucleotides line up with TRBD1. Germline-derived CDR1 and CDR2 are SGHRS and YFSETQ. This CDR3 is 18 amino acids long. Unmatched junction bases numbered 9, after V lost 1 base and J lost 0 bases. The CDR3: CASSLPNRQGNSGNTIYF. The CDR3 region has the DNA TGCGCCAGCAGCTTGCCAAACCGACAGGGGAACTCTGGAAACACCATATATTTT.

This chain connects TRBV2 to TRBJ1-5; no clear D gene. The germline V and J ends were trimmed by 2 bases and 8 bases, with 10 bases remaining between them. Germline V gene sequence: CDR1 SNHLY, CDR2 FYNNEI. The CDR3 length is 13 residues. CDR3 DNA sequence: TGTGCCAGCAGTGAATTAGGAGGAAAGCCCCAGCATTTT. This sequence encodes CASSELGGKPQHF.

The J gene is TRBJ2-5, the V gene TRBV11-3, with TRBD1 matching 7 bases. The CDR3 runs to 14 residues. V trimming: 6 bases; J trimming: 1 base; junction bases outside the gene matches: 5. CDR1 and CDR2 from the germline V gene are SGHNT and YENEEA. The CDR3 coding sequence is TGTGCCAGCAGATACACAGGGGTCCAAGAGACCCAGTACTTC. Amino acids: CASRYTGVQETQYF.

The genes are TRBV28 and TRBJ1-2; D gene ambiguous. V dropped 2 bases and J dropped 0 bases, with 7 bases sitting between them. Germline CDR1 MDHEN, CDR2 SYDVKM. The CDR3 extends over 14 amino acids. The CDR3 region is CASSLVYPNYGYTF. The DNA for the CDR3 is TGTGCCAGCAGTTTAGTTTACCCTAACTATGGCTACACCTTC.